A selection of T cell receptor beta chains follows, all from one sample in a study of a mutant IDH1 vaccine in newly diagnosed glioma. These TCRs' antigens remain unknown. Assay: immunoSEQ multiplex PCR; the TCRdb copy retains only in-frame clones and omits some. The sample holds under 15,000 clones, just over 75% seen once. The specimen was PBMCs, collected from a glioma patient whose treatment included an IDH1 peptide vaccine. The receptor source for this set is a woman aged 40 to 50 with glioma. Each CDR3 is given without its conserved first and last residue. Some rows have no size entry. The others give once, few or many, or a class for an expanded clone.

size | V | CDR3
- | TRBV6-4 | ASSERETDTQY
- | TRBV2 | ASNKGSSGANVLT
- | TRBV7-9 | ASSLGNREGYT
once | TRBV28 | ASRPGGGEQY
once | TRBV4-3 | ASSHGQTDVVEQF
- | TRBV9 | ASSVVSGELF
- | TRBV28 | ASSLYYLGQSNFYNEQF
- | TRBV30 | AWIGRVESLIPGEKLF
- | TRBV29-1 | SVEALAGRGYT
- | TRBV4-2 | ASSLYQATEAF
- | TRBV30 | AWREYGRSGGNTIY
- | TRBV6-5 | ASSYGGNQPQH
- | TRBV28 | ASSPFSDTQY
- | TRBV19 | ASRGIGEGHEKLF
- | TRBV28 | ASKGGGAGNTIY
once | TRBV7-8 | ASSLEFQGDGELF
- | TRBV28 | ASRPLAGYTDTQY
- | TRBV19 | ASSPGTSGRARSYEQY
- | TRBV6-4 | ASSDPGPYEQY
- | TRBV19 | ASRTLLGTKNEQF
- | TRBV9 | ASSATVNTGELF
- | TRBV2 | ASSPSTPPLH
- | TRBV4-3 | ASSQEYVTTVDTQY
once | TRBV2 | ASSSGQGASNTGELF
- | TRBV2 | ASSEANYGYT
- | TRBV6-1 | ASRRTGAYQETQY
- | TRBV25-1 | ASSESRGDTQY
- | TRBV6-5 | ASRSRQVPGELF
- | TRBV27 | ASRTGYEQF
- | TRBV7-2 | ASSQGFNYGYT
- | TRBV5-4 | ASRTGLYNEQF
- | TRBV30 | AGGAAGYGYT
- | TRBV19 | ASSVPSGANVLT
- | TRBV4-1 | ASSQPREGPIEQY
- | TRBV27 | ASSFGEGRGATNEKLF
- | TRBV7-9 | ASSHRQTYEQY
- | TRBV28 | ASSPPGGPRNTIY
- | TRBV5-1 | ASSLGGTYEQY
- | TRBV7-9 | ASSVQGYQETQY
- | TRBV29-1 | SVGTSSYNEQF
- | TRBV18 | ASSQGQVDIQY
- | TRBV7-6 | ASSLVGRSGPTDTQY
- | TRBV4-1 | ASSQGFGGEEF
- | TRBV12-5 | ASAEGGKGYEQY
- | TRBV9 | ASSVAGAAYNEQF
- | TRBV5-6 | ASSLPSDTQY
- | TRBV5-1 | ASSPSTSGRRTGELF
- | TRBV7-2 | ASSSRTSGGLGAQY
- | TRBV6-1 | ASGGLAGEVGELF
- | TRBV11-2 | ASSLGWDTRTDTQY
- | TRBV6-1 | ASSDSTGGETQY
- | TRBV13 | ASSPREEKRTQY
- | TRBV11-3 | ASSSSDNEQF
- | TRBV6-1 | ASRGYYEQY
- | TRBV4-1 | ASSQDFGPGYT
once | TRBV7-9 | ASSLGTGRTSDIQY
- | TRBV11-1 | ASSGDSPNEKLF
- | TRBV6-5 | ASRHLSGGETQY
- | TRBV19 | ASSMEGADYGYT
- | TRBV10-3 | AITNGQNEKLF